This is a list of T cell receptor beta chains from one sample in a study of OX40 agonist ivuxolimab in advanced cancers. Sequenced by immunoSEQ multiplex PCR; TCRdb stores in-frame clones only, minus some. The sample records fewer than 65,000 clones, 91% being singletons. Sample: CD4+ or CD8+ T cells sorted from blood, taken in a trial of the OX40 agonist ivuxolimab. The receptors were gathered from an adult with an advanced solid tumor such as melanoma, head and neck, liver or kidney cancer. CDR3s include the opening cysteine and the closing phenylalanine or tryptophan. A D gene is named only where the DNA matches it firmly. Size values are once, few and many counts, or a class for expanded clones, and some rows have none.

CDR3aa: CASSFGQGRGQYF; CDR3nt: TGTGCCAGCAGTTTTGGGCAGGGACGTGGGCAGTACTTC; d_gene: NA; v_gene: TRBV27; abundance: NA; j_gene: TRBJ2-7
CDR3aa: CASSQSIDGFYEQYF; CDR3nt: TGCGCCAGCAGCCAGAGTATTGACGGCTTCTACGAGCAGTACTTC; d_gene: NA; v_gene: TRBV4-3; abundance: NA; j_gene: TRBJ2-7
CDR3aa: CASSLQGETQYF; CDR3nt: TGTGCCAGCAGTTTACAGGGAGAGACCCAGTACTTC; d_gene: NA; v_gene: TRBV27; abundance: NA; j_gene: TRBJ2-5
CDR3aa: CASSYSGTIYF; CDR3nt: TGTGCCAGCAGTTACTCTGGCACCATATATTTT; d_gene: NA; v_gene: TRBV6-5; abundance: NA; j_gene: TRBJ1-3
CDR3aa: CASSFLITGELFF; CDR3nt: TGCGCCAGCAGCTTTCTGATCACCGGGGAGCTGTTTTTT; d_gene: NA; v_gene: TRBV5-1; abundance: NA; j_gene: TRBJ2-2
CDR3aa: CASSFSQTNQPQHF; CDR3nt: TGTGCCAGCAGCTTTAGTCAGACTAATCAGCCCCAGCATTTT; d_gene: NA; v_gene: TRBV5-6; abundance: few; j_gene: TRBJ1-5
CDR3aa: CASSLAGGDTDTQYF; CDR3nt: TGTGCCAGCAGCTTAGCGGGAGGGGACACAGATACGCAGTATTTT; d_gene: TRBD2; v_gene: TRBV11-3; abundance: NA; j_gene: TRBJ2-3
CDR3aa: CASSILGQGLRYGYTF; CDR3nt: TGTGCCAGCAGTATACTCGGACAGGGTTTAAGGTATGGCTACACCTTC; d_gene: TRBD1; v_gene: TRBV28; abundance: NA; j_gene: TRBJ1-2
CDR3aa: CASRDRGLSKNIQYF; CDR3nt: TGTGCCAGCAGAGATAGGGGGCTTTCCAAAAACATTCAGTACTTC; d_gene: TRBD1; v_gene: TRBV28; abundance: NA; j_gene: TRBJ2-4
CDR3aa: CASSSGQGHDEQYF; CDR3nt: TGTGCCAGCAGCTCGGGACAGGGTCACGACGAGCAGTACTTC; d_gene: TRBD1; v_gene: TRBV11-3; abundance: NA; j_gene: TRBJ2-7
CDR3aa: CASSLTGSGANVLTF; CDR3nt: TGTGCCAGTAGTCTTACAGGCTCTGGGGCCAACGTCCTGACTTTC; d_gene: NA; v_gene: TRBV19; abundance: NA; j_gene: TRBJ2-6
CDR3aa: CASSDRGTEAFF; CDR3nt: TGTGCCAGCAGTGACAGGGGCACTGAAGCTTTCTTT; d_gene: TRBD1; v_gene: TRBV27; abundance: NA; j_gene: TRBJ1-1
CDR3aa: CASSGTGPQETQYF; CDR3nt: TGTGCCAGCAGCGGGACAGGGCCCCAAGAGACCCAGTACTTC; d_gene: TRBD1; v_gene: TRBV27; abundance: NA; j_gene: TRBJ2-5
CDR3aa: CASSPDSGQVFPYEQYF; CDR3nt: TGTGCCAGCAGCCCCGATTCGGGACAGGTGTTTCCCTACGAGCAGTACTTC; d_gene: TRBD1; v_gene: TRBV5-6; abundance: NA; j_gene: TRBJ2-7
CDR3aa: CSVEVLGTGYNEQFF; CDR3nt: TGCAGCGTTGAAGTACTTGGGACCGGGTACAATGAGCAGTTCTTC; d_gene: NA; v_gene: TRBV29-1; abundance: NA; j_gene: TRBJ2-1
CDR3aa: CASSRDREGSYGYTF; CDR3nt: TGTGCCAGCAGTCGGGACAGGGAAGGGAGCTATGGCTACACCTTC; d_gene: TRBD1; v_gene: TRBV27; abundance: NA; j_gene: TRBJ1-2
CDR3aa: CASSLLASGEQFF; CDR3nt: TGTGCCAGCAGCCTTCTAGCGAGCGGTGAGCAGTTCTTC; d_gene: NA; v_gene: TRBV7-6; abundance: NA; j_gene: TRBJ2-1
CDR3aa: CASSSPLFHEQYF; CDR3nt: TGTGCCAGCAGCTCACCCTTATTCCACGAGCAGTACTTC; d_gene: NA; v_gene: TRBV9; abundance: NA; j_gene: TRBJ2-7
CDR3aa: CASSFRQTYEQYF; CDR3nt: TGTGCCAGCAGTTTTAGACAGACCTACGAGCAGTACTTC; d_gene: NA; v_gene: TRBV27; abundance: NA; j_gene: TRBJ2-7
CDR3aa: CASSVEDSSTDTQYF; CDR3nt: TGTGCCAGCAGCGTAGAGGACTCAAGCACAGATACGCAGTATTTT; d_gene: NA; v_gene: TRBV9; abundance: once; j_gene: TRBJ2-3
CDR3aa: CSVEVRDRESDTQYF; CDR3nt: TGCAGCGTTGAGGTGAGGGACAGGGAATCAGATACGCAGTATTTT; d_gene: TRBD1; v_gene: TRBV29-1; abundance: NA; j_gene: TRBJ2-3
CDR3aa: CASSLWQTNTEAFF; CDR3nt: TGTGCCAGCAGTTTATGGCAGACGAACACTGAAGCTTTCTTT; d_gene: NA; v_gene: TRBV27; abundance: NA; j_gene: TRBJ1-1
CDR3aa: CAISPRPVEWTGANVLTF; CDR3nt: TGTGCCATCAGTCCTCGCCCAGTTGAGTGGACTGGGGCCAACGTCCTGACTTTC; d_gene: NA; v_gene: TRBV10-3; abundance: NA; j_gene: TRBJ2-6
CDR3aa: CASSYGTDNQPQHF; CDR3nt: TGCGCCAGCAGCTACGGGACGGATAATCAGCCCCAGCATTTT; d_gene: NA; v_gene: TRBV4-1; abundance: NA; j_gene: TRBJ1-5
CDR3aa: CASSPRDFYNEQFF; CDR3nt: TGTGCCAGCAGTCCAAGGGATTTCTACAATGAGCAGTTCTTC; d_gene: NA; v_gene: TRBV27; abundance: NA; j_gene: TRBJ2-1
CDR3aa: CASSLGLATTDTQYF; CDR3nt: TGTGCCAGCAGTCTAGGACTAGCGACCACAGATACGCAGTATTTT; d_gene: TRBD2; v_gene: TRBV27; abundance: NA; j_gene: TRBJ2-3
CDR3aa: CASSQDPRTNSPLHF; CDR3nt: TGCGCCAGCAGCCAAGATCCCAGAACCAATTCACCCCTCCACTTT; d_gene: NA; v_gene: TRBV4-1; abundance: NA; j_gene: TRBJ1-6
CDR3aa: CASSFDGAEAFF; CDR3nt: TGTGCCAGCAGTTTCGACGGCGCTGAAGCTTTCTTT; d_gene: NA; v_gene: TRBV28; abundance: NA; j_gene: TRBJ1-1
CDR3aa: CASSEGSKFDEQYF; CDR3nt: TGTGCCAGCAGCGAGGGCAGCAAGTTTGACGAGCAGTACTTC; d_gene: NA; v_gene: TRBV9; abundance: NA; j_gene: TRBJ2-7